This T cell receptor beta chain was identified during a study of cytomegalovirus exposure and HLA in healthy donors. Germline-derived CDR1 and CDR2 are SGHRS and YFSETQ. The CDR3 length is 14 residues. Trimming stripped 4 bases from V and 0 bases from J, with 7 bases between. The PCR employed 60 Vbeta primers together with 13 Jbeta primers. Generated by immunoSEQ multiplex PCR, the TCRdb table keeps only in-frame clones and is missing some. This sample carries about 120,000 clones, 81% of them seen once, and the ten largest clones take under 5%. The sample comprised PBMCs. The V and J genes are TRBV5-1 and TRBJ1-4; D may be TRBD1 (5 bases). The sequence was obtained from a woman aged 25 to 39 in good health and CMV-seronegative. This CDR3 reads CASSETATNEKLFF. In nucleotides, the CDR3 is TGCGCCAGCAGCGAGACAGCAACTAATGAAAAACTGTTTTTT.